This T cell receptor (beta chain) derives from a study of blood T cell repertoires in COVID-19. Looking at the study overall: Sample material is recorded as cDNA or gDNA derived from T cells, B-cell-depleted T cells, or PBMCs.

The V and J ends lost 3 bases and 4 bases, in that order; junction bases with no gene match: 6. Germline V lookup: CDR1 LNHNV, CDR2 YYDKDF (reference sequence). There are 14 residues in the CDR3. Using immunoSEQ multiplex PCR, the repertoire was profiled, and TCRdb retains in-frame clones only, with some absent. This repertoire shows fewer than 200,000 clones, approximately 80% found once; its top ten account for 7%. This clonotype originated in a woman aged 40 to 50 with COVID-19, enrolled during active disease. The chain is built from TRBV15 and TRBJ2-7; 7 bases match TRBD1. Sequenced material: peripheral blood. CDR3 nucleotide sequence: TGTGCCACCAGCAGGGACAGGCTCGCGTACGAGCAGTACTTC. This sequence encodes CATSRDRLAYEQYF.